Listed here are 15 T cell receptor beta chains from one sample, sequenced in a study of shared clonotypes between healthy human individuals. Assay: immunoSEQ multiplex PCR; the TCRdb copy retains only in-frame clones and omits some. The sample holds over 2,000,000 clones, about 93% seen once. Terminally differentiated effector memory CD45RA+ cells were excluded by CCR7 positive selection of CD45RO-negative cells. The sample was naive CD8+ T cells from PBMCs. Receptor source: a man younger than 35 in good health. Some clones in this sample may be carry-over from other donors' samples.

The rearrangement joins TRBV27 to TRBJ2-1; TRBD1 matches at 7 bases. Per germline, CDR1 MNHEY and CDR2 SMNVEV (reference sequence). The CDR3 totals 16 residues. V lost 4 bases, J lost 3 bases, and 9 bases stayed unmatched. DNA of the CDR3: TGTGCCAGCAGTTCGATAGGGACAGTTTACTACAATGAGCAGTTCTTC. It encodes CASSSIGTVYYNEQFF.

The CDR3 DNA sequence: TGTGCCAGCAGCGCGCAGGATACCTACAATGAGCAGTTCTTC. It translates to CASSAQDTYNEQFF. The rearrangement links TRBV9 to TRBJ2-1; D remains ambiguous. This CDR3 is built from 14 residues. CDR1 and CDR2 (germline): SGDLS, YYNGEE. V lost 3 bases to trimming and J lost 2 bases, with 9 bases between them.

This clone is a singleton in its sample. The V and J genes are TRBV5-6 and TRBJ1-5; 7 nucleotides align to TRBD1. This CDR3 is 14 amino acids long. Germline trimming cut 1 base from V and 6 bases from J; bases unmatched to any gene: 4. Germline V lookup: CDR1 SGHDT, CDR2 YYEEEE. CDR3 sequence reads: CASSLSTGVQPQHF. The CDR3 nucleotides are TGTGCCAGCAGCTTGTCAACAGGGGTTCAGCCCCAGCATTTT.

Worth noting for this clone: Other nucleotide sequences from this sample produce the same CDR3. The chain uses TRBV2 and TRBJ1-1; no clear D. The germline gives CDR1 SNHLY, CDR2 FYNNEI. CDR3 length: 13 residues. Trimming cost V 6 bases and J 1 base, with 9 bases left between them. The CDR3 region has the DNA TGTGCCAGCAGCCCAGGCGGGAACACTGAAGCTTTCTTT. Residues: CASSPGGNTEAFF. Combining the CDR3 with reference TRBV2 and TRBJ1-1 gives the whole variable domain EPEVTQTPSHQVTQMGQEVILRCVPISNHLYFYWYRQILGQKVEFLVSFYNNEISEKSEIFDDQFSVERPDGSNFTLKIRSTKLEDSAMYFCASSPGGNTEAFFGQGTRLTVV.

As regards this clone: Other nucleotide sequences from this sample produce the same CDR3. V usage is TRBV7-2 and J usage is TRBJ2-7, with TRBD1 identical over 7 bases. Trimming at V came to 0 bases and at J to 0 bases, leaving 5 bases not matched to a gene. CDR3 size: 16 residues. The germline CDR1 and CDR2 sequences are SGHTA and FQGNSA. The CDR3 reads CASSLAGTASSYEQYF. CDR3 nucleotide sequence: TGTGCCAGCAGCTTAGCCGGGACAGCGTCCTCCTACGAGCAGTACTTC.

The chain links TRBV5-6 to TRBJ2-4; D gene unclear. Germline V lookup: CDR1 SGHDT, CDR2 YYEEEE. There are 15 residues in the CDR3. Trimming stripped 4 bases from V and 1 base from J, with 12 bases between. The CDR3 here is CASSPSEVAKNIQYF. The CDR3 DNA sequence: TGTGCCAGCAGCCCGTCGGAAGTCGCCAAAAACATTCAGTACTTC.

The genes are TRBV6-1 and TRBJ2-1, with TRBD1 as a possible D gene (5 bases). The germline V gene has CDR1 MNHNS and CDR2 SASEGT. There are 14 residues in the CDR3. The V end lost 0 bases, the J end lost 7 bases, and 10 bases lay between the germline ends. The CDR3 reads CASSEAGRVNEQFF. CDR3 nucleotide sequence: TGTGCCAGCAGTGAAGCGGGCAGGGTAAATGAGCAGTTCTTC.

V gene TRBV27 combines with J gene TRBJ1-2; D is ambiguous. The CDR3 covers 15 residues. Trimming shortened V by 5 bases and J by 7 bases, and 20 bases separated the two germline ends. The germline V gene encodes CDR1 MNHEY and CDR2 SMNVEV (reference sequence). CDR3 sequence reads: CASSLTRGSVGGYTF. The DNA for the CDR3 is TGTGCCAGCAGTCTTACCCGGGGATCAGTGGGTGGCTACACCTTC.

This clone was found once. J is TRBJ1-5 and V is TRBV6-5; tentative D call: TRBD1 (5 bases). Deletions cut 8 bases from V and 2 bases from J, with 13 bases between. Germline V gene lookup returns CDR1 MNHEY and CDR2 SVGAGI. The CDR3 totals 14 residues. The CDR3 bases are TGTGCCAGCGGGACGGGAGTTCGCAATCAGCCCCAGCATTTT. Amino acids: CASGTGVRNQPQHF.

Worth noting for this clone: This CDR3 is also generated by other DNA sequences in the sample. The chain is built from TRBV28 and TRBJ2-1, with 12 bases that match TRBD2. This CDR3 comprises 14 residues. V lost 6 bases to trimming and J lost 5 bases; unmatched junction nucleotides: 2. Germline CDR1 reads MDHEN; CDR2 reads SYDVKM. DNA for the CDR3: TGTGCCAGCAGCCTAGCGGGAGGGGACAATGAGCAGTTCTTC. Translated, it gives CASSLAGGDNEQFF.

The CDR3 loop reads CASSFRRGPGETQYF. The CDR3 nucleotides read TGTGCCAGCAGCTTTCGGCGGGGCCCGGGAGAGACCCAGTACTTC. V is TRBV11-2 and J is TRBJ2-5; weak D call: TRBD2 (6 bases). V was clipped by 3 bases and J by 4 bases, with 15 bases between them. This CDR3 contains 15 residues. CDR1 and CDR2 from the germline V gene are SGHAT and FQNNGV.

With regard to this clone: The sample carries other DNA sequences with the same CDR3. This chain links TRBV9 with TRBJ2-7, with 10 bases fitting TRBD1. CDR1 and CDR2 from the germline V gene are SGDLS and YYNGEE. CDR3 length equals 14 residues. V lost 4 bases to trimming and J lost 2 bases; unmatched junction nucleotides: 3. The CDR3 bases are TGTGCCAGCAGCCGGACAGGGGGGGCCTACGAGCAGTACTTC. It codes for CASSRTGGAYEQYF.

As DNA, the CDR3 is TGTGCCAGCAGTTCCGGCCTACCAGGGATCGAGCAGTATTTT. As protein: CASSSGLPGIEQYF. V is TRBV28 and J is TRBJ2-3, with a tentative D call TRBD1 (5 bases). The CDR3 covers 14 residues. The germline V gene has CDR1 MDHEN and CDR2 SYDVKM. Trimming shortened V by 4 bases and J by 11 bases, and 19 bases separated the two germline ends.

J is TRBJ2-3 and V is TRBV21-1; the table names TRBD2, a call not compared with the DNA. TRBV21-1 is a known pseudogene. This CDR3 is built from 16 residues. CDR3 nucleotide sequence: TGTGCCAGCAGAAAAGGGACGGGAGGGCCACAAGATACGCAGTATTTT. This sequence encodes CASRKGTGGPQDTQYF.

The J gene is TRBJ2-3, the V gene TRBV29-1; the match to TRBD2 covers 7 bases. J lost 0 bases, V lost 7 bases, and 10 bases had no gene match. This CDR3 spans 15 amino acids. CDR1 and CDR2 from the germline V gene are SQVTM and ANQGSEA. In nucleotides, the CDR3 is TGCAGCGCAGACCTAGCGGAGGCTAGCACAGATACGCAGTATTTT. This encodes CSADLAEASTDTQYF.